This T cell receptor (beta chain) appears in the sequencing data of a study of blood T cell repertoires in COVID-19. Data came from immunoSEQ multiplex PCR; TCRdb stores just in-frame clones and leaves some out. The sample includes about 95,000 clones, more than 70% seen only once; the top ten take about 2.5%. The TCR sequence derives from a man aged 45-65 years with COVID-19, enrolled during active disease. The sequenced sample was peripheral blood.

The CDR3 protein is CASSDSSSGNTIYF. The CDR3 nucleotides read TGTGCCAGCAGCGACAGTTCGTCTGGAAACACCATATATTTT. The chain carries TRBV6-5 and TRBJ1-3; maybe TRBD1 (5 bases). The V end was cut by 6 bases, the J end by 1 base, with 10 bases between. In germline, CDR1 is MNHEY, CDR2 SVGAGI. The CDR3 spans 14 residues.